Listed below are T cell receptor beta chains from one sample, sequenced in a study of blood T cell repertoires in COVID-19. Libraries were prepared by immunoSEQ multiplex PCR; TCRdb keeps only in-frame clonotypes and omits some of them. The data contain 250,000 or so clones, about 90% of them seen just once; the ten biggest clones take up 3% to 4%. The sample taken for sequencing was PBMCs or T cells enriched from blood (not recorded which). These receptors were collected from a woman in her twenties or thirties who had been exposed to COVID-19. Both conserved end residues are part of each CDR3. A D gene is named only where the DNA matches it firmly. Clone size is not always given. Where it is, it says once, few, many or a class for expanded clones.

TRBJ2-7 | TRBD2 | TRBV18 | - | CASSMTSGNNEQYF | TGTGCCAGCTCAATGACTAGCGGGAACAACGAGCAGTACTTC
TRBJ1-1 | TRBD1 | TRBV5-1 | - | CASSPGQGAWNTEAFF | TGCGCCAGCAGTCCGGGACAGGGGGCTTGGAACACTGAAGCTTTCTTT
TRBJ2-2 | TRBD2 | TRBV5-1 | few | CASSPGLAGTGELFF | TGCGCCAGCAGTCCGGGACTAGCGGGAACCGGGGAGCTGTTTTTT
TRBJ2-3 | TRBD1 | TRBV19 | - | CAVSLGQGTDTQYF | TGTGCCGTATCCTTGGGACAGGGGACTGATACGCAGTATTTT
TRBJ1-1 | TRBD1 | TRBV2 | - | CASHLTGTALNTEAFF | TGTGCCAGCCACCTCACCGGGACAGCTTTGAACACTGAAGCTTTCTTT
TRBJ2-3 | - | TRBV6-4 | - | CASSDRAGGGADTQYF | TGTGCCAGCAGTGACCGAGCGGGCGGAGGGGCAGATACGCAGTATTTT
TRBJ2-7 | - | TRBV5-1 | - | CASSPGTSNDAGYF | TGCGCCAGCAGTCCGGGGACTTCCAACGACGCGGGGTACTTC
TRBJ1-2 | TRBD1 | TRBV3-1/TRBV3-2 | - | CASSQGGTGSYGYTF | TGTGCCAGCAGCCAAGGGGGGACAGGGAGTTATGGCTACACCTTC
TRBJ1-2 | TRBD1 | TRBV5-1 | - | CASSPQQGADGYTF | TGCGCCAGCAGCCCCCAACAGGGGGCGGATGGCTACACCTTC
TRBJ2-7 | - | TRBV2 | - | CASTPDQVSDEQYF | TGTGCCAGCACCCCTGATCAAGTTAGCGACGAGCAGTACTTC
TRBJ1-5 | - | TRBV3-1/TRBV3-2 | - | CASSQGAGSGQPQHF | TGTGCCAGCAGCCAAGGGGCGGGGTCGGGGCAGCCCCAGCATTTT
TRBJ1-1 | - | TRBV2 | once | CASSDREDTEAFF | TGTGCCAGCAGTGATAGGGAGGACACTGAAGCTTTCTTT
TRBJ2-5 | - | TRBV9 | - | CASSVIVADVETQYF | TGTGCCAGCAGCGTTATTGTAGCAGATGTAGAGACCCAGTACTTC
TRBJ2-2 | TRBD1 | TRBV7-9 | - | CASSLRTGLNTGELFF | TGTGCCAGCAGCTTGAGGACAGGACTGAACACCGGGGAGCTGTTTTTT
TRBJ2-5 | - | TRBV2 | - | CASSEGGTQYF | TGTGCCAGCAGTGAAGGAGGGACCCAGTACTTC
TRBJ1-6 | - | TRBV10-2 | few | CASSDTEGIYSPLHF | TGCGCCAGCAGCGACACGGAGGGGATCTATTCACCCCTCCACTTT
TRBJ2-7 | TRBD1 | TRBV28 | - | CASSLLTGGPYEQYF | TGTGCCAGCAGTCTTCTCACAGGGGGTCCCTACGAGCAGTACTTC
TRBJ1-2 | - | TRBV3-1/TRBV3-2 | - | CASSQGSGYTF | TGTGCCAGCAGCCAAGGTAGTGGCTACACCTTC
TRBJ2-5 | TRBD2 | TRBV4-1 | - | CASSRGSSGETQYF | TGCGCCAGCAGCCGCGGGAGTTCGGGAGAGACCCAGTACTTC
TRBJ2-2 | - | TRBV24-1 | - | CATDGRPDGELFF | TGTGCCACCGATGGCAGGCCCGACGGGGAGCTGTTTTTT
TRBJ2-1 | TRBD2 | TRBV6-5 | - | CASSSTYGTSNNEQFF | TGTGCCAGCAGTTCGACATACGGGACTAGCAACAATGAGCAGTTCTTC
TRBJ1-4 | TRBD1 | TRBV10-3 | - | CAISGQGRGEKLFF | TGTGCCATCAGCGGACAGGGACGAGGGGAAAAACTGTTTTTT
TRBJ2-7 | - | TRBV5-4 | - | CASSLVQGVSYEQYF | TGTGCCAGCAGCTTGGTACAGGGAGTCTCCTACGAGCAGTACTTC
TRBJ2-3 | - | TRBV10-1 | once | CASSDRGTDTQYF | TGCGCCAGCAGTGACAGGGGCACAGATACGCAGTATTTT
TRBJ2-7 | - | TRBV28 | - | CASTSSGFAYEQYF | TGTGCCAGCACGTCTTCGGGTTTCGCCTACGAGCAGTACTTC
TRBJ2-2 | - | TRBV2 | - | CASREAGELFF | TGTGCCAGCAGAGAGGCCGGGGAGCTGTTTTTT
TRBJ1-5 | - | TRBV30 | - | CAWSDRLSGYRNQPQHF | TGTGCCTGGAGTGATAGACTTTCAGGGTATCGCAATCAGCCCCAGCATTTT
TRBJ2-3 | TRBD2 | TRBV5-1 | - | CASSLTRTSGRNTQYF | TGCGCCAGCAGCTTGACGAGGACTAGCGGGCGCAATACGCAGTATTTT
TRBJ1-1 | - | TRBV12-1 | - | CSSSSVRLPGQKSGNTEAFF | TGTTCCAGCAGCTCGGTAAGACTACCGGGACAGAAAAGTGGGAACACTGAAGCTTTCTTT
TRBJ2-7 | - | TRBV30 | - | CAWSVFSGYEQYF | TGTGCCTGGAGTGTCTTCTCGGGGTACGAGCAGTACTTC
TRBJ1-1 | - | TRBV29-1 | - | CSVAVLTGAEAFF | TGCAGCGTTGCTGTGCTTACGGGGGCTGAAGCTTTCTTT
TRBJ1-1 | - | TRBV9 | - | CASSVAGGNTEAFF | TGTGCCAGCAGCGTAGCCGGAGGGAACACTGAAGCTTTCTTT
TRBJ2-3 | - | TRBV19 | - | CASSIDLYTQYF | TGTGCCAGTAGTATAGATCTGTATACGCAGTATTTT
TRBJ1-1 | - | TRBV11-2 | - | CASISRGAGSTEAFF | TGTGCCAGCATCTCGCGGGGGGCAGGGAGCACTGAAGCTTTCTTT
TRBJ1-1 | - | TRBV28 | - | CASSLPGLTLSNTEAFF | TGTGCCAGCAGCTTACCGGGACTGACGCTGAGTAACACTGAAGCTTTCTTT
TRBJ1-2 | - | TRBV3-1/TRBV3-2 | - | CASSHKGIYGYTF | TGTGCCAGCAGCCATAAGGGGATCTATGGCTACACCTTC
TRBJ1-6 | TRBD1 | TRBV6-5 | - | CATWTGRNSPLHF | TGTGCCACGTGGACAGGGAGAAATTCACCCCTCCACTTT
TRBJ2-5 | - | TRBV14 | once | CASSLEQGGETQYF | TGTGCCAGCAGCCTCGAACAGGGTGGGGAGACCCAGTACTTC
TRBJ2-7 | - | TRBV29-1 | - | CSVEGGPYEQYF | TGCAGCGTGGAGGGTGGGCCCTACGAGCAGTACTTC
TRBJ1-5 | - | TRBV15 | - | CATSRSRDKGAQHF | TGTGCCACCAGCAGGTCCCGGGACAAAGGGGCCCAGCATTTT
TRBJ2-3 | TRBD2 | TRBV3-1/TRBV3-2 | - | CASSLKLAGPDTQYF | TGTGCCAGCAGCTTGAAGCTAGCGGGTCCAGATACGCAGTATTTT
TRBJ1-1 | TRBD1 | TRBV5-1 | - | CASRIAGGLNTEAFF | TGCGCCAGCCGGATAGCAGGGGGCCTGAACACTGAAGCTTTCTTT
TRBJ2-3 | TRBD1 | TRBV6-5 | once | CASRRTGGTDTQYF | TGTGCCAGCAGACGGACAGGCGGCACAGATACGCAGTATTTT
TRBJ1-2 | TRBD1 | TRBV2 | - | CASRQGGGYTF | TGTGCCAGCCGACAGGGAGGTGGCTACACCTTC
TRBJ1-2 | - | TRBV10-2 | - | CASGGQPYGYTF | TGCGCCAGCGGGGGACAACCCTATGGCTACACCTTC
TRBJ2-1 | TRBD2 | TRBV30 | - | CAWKQGRVSSSYNEQFF | TGTGCCTGGAAACAAGGGAGGGTTTCTAGCTCCTACAATGAGCAGTTCTTC
TRBJ1-4 | - | TRBV18 | - | CASSPVGGATNEKLFF | TGTGCCAGCTCACCGGTTGGGGGCGCAACTAATGAAAAACTGTTTTTT
TRBJ1-5 | - | TRBV3-1/TRBV3-2 | few | CASSQDVRDQPQHF | TGTGCCAGCAGCCAAGATGTGAGGGATCAGCCCCAGCATTTT
TRBJ2-7 | - | TRBV10-1 | once | CASSEVTGEQYF | TGCGCCAGCAGTGAGGTGACAGGAGAGCAGTACTTC
TRBJ2-7 | - | TRBV4-1 | - | CASSQARGREQYF | TGCGCCAGCAGCCAAGCCAGGGGGAGGGAGCAGTACTTC
TRBJ1-1 | - | TRBV15 | - | CATSPHRVGDTEAFF | TGTGCCACCAGCCCCCACAGGGTTGGGGACACTGAAGCTTTCTTT
TRBJ1-1 | - | TRBV19 | - | CASSTYRNTEAFF | TGTGCCAGTAGTACATACAGGAACACTGAAGCTTTCTTT
TRBJ2-7 | - | TRBV7-9 | - | CASSSRDTLYEQYF | TGTGCCAGCAGCTCCCGGGACACACTATACGAGCAGTACTTC
TRBJ2-5 | TRBD2 | TRBV2 | - | CASSEDSGRIGETQYF | TGTGCCAGCAGTGAGGATAGCGGGAGGATAGGAGAGACCCAGTACTTC
TRBJ1-1 | TRBD1 | TRBV4-2 | once | CASSQEGDRAGNTEAFF | TGTGCCAGCAGCCAAGAAGGGGACAGGGCCGGGAACACTGAAGCTTTCTTT